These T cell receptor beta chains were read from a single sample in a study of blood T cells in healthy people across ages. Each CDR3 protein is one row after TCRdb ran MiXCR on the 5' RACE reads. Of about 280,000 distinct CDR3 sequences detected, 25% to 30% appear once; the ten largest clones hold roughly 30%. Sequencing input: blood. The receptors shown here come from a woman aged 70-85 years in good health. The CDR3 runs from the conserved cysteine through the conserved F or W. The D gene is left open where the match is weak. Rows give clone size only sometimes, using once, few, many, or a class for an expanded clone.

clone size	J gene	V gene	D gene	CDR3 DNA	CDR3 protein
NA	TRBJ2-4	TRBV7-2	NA	TGTGCCAGCAGCTTAGGTAGGGCAGGGCTGGCCATTCAGTACTTC	CASSLGRAGLAIQYF
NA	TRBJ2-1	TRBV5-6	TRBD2	TGTGCCAGCAACCTCCCGTTCAGGGAGGGTCCCTACAATGAGCAGTTCTTC	CASNLPFREGPYNEQFF
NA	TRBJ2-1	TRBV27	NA	TGTGCCAGCAGTCCCCACGGGCCGGCGGGCAATGAGCAGTTCTTC	CASSPHGPAGNEQFF
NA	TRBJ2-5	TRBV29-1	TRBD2	TGCAGCGTTGAGGGGACTACAAGGGCAGAGACCCAGTACTTC	CSVEGTTRAETQYF
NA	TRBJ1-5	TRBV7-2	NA	TGTGCCAGCAGCCCCGACTGGACGGCCAATCAGCCCCAGCATTTT	CASSPDWTANQPQHF
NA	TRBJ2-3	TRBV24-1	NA	TGTGCCACCAGTGCAAAGAAGGGTTTGCAAACGCAGTATTTT	CATSAKKGLQTQYF
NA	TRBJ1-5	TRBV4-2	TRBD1	TGTGCCAGCAGCCAAGGAGCGACAGGGGGAGGTCAGCCCCAGCATTTT	CASSQGATGGGQPQHF
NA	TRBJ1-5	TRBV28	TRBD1	TGTGCCAGCATTCTAGGGGGCGCCGGGCAGCCCCAGCATTTT	CASILGGAGQPQHF
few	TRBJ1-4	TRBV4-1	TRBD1	TGCGCCAGCAGCCTGTACACTAACCCGGACAGGGGAAAACTGTTTTTT	CASSLYTNPDRGKLFF
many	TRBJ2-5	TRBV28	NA	TGTGCCAGCAGTTTACAGGGGGGGGTCGGGGAGACCCAGTACTTC	CASSLQGGVGETQYF
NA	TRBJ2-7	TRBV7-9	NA	TGTGCCAGCAGCCAAAGGACAGACCCCTACGAGCAGTACTTC	CASSQRTDPYEQYF
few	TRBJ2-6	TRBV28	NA	TGTGCCAGCAGTTTATGGGGATCTGGGGCCAACGTCCTGACTTTC	CASSLWGSGANVLTF
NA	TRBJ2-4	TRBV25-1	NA	TGTGCCAGCAGTGAAGAAGGCAGGGCAGTTAGCATTCAGTACTTC	CASSEEGRAVSIQYF
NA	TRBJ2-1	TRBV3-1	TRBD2	TGTGCCTGCAGCGGGAACCCCTACAATGAGCAGTTCTTC	CACSGNPYNEQFF
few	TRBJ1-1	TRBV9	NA	TGTGCCAGCAGCGTAGGTGACCGACCCGACACTGAAGCTTTCTTT	CASSVGDRPDTEAFF
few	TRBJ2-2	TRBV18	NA	TGTGCCAGCTCACCAGATCTAGAGACCGGGGAGCTGTTTTTT	CASSPDLETGELFF
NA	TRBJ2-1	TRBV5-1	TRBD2	TGCGCCAGCAGCCGCGGACTAGTCGCCTACAATGAGCAGTTCTTC	CASSRGLVAYNEQFF
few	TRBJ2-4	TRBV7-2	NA	TGTGCCAGCAGCTCCTGGGTGACTGGACCTTCTACCAAAAACATTCAGTACTTC	CASSSWVTGPSTKNIQYF
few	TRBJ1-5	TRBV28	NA	TGTGCCACCTCTATTAGCGGGCCCCAGCATTTT	CATSISGPQHF
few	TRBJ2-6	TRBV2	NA	TGTGCCAGCATAAGCTTTCCGGGACCCCTCTCTGGGGCCAACGTCCTGACTTTC	CASISFPGPLSGANVLTF
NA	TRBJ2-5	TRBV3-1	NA	TGTGCCAGCAGCCCAAGTGGGTTTCGGGAGACCCAGTACTTC	CASSPSGFRETQYF
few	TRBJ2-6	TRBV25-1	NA	TGTGCCAGCAGTGAAGGACAGCCTGGGGCCAACGTCCTGACTTTC	CASSEGQPGANVLTF
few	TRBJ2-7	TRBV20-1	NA	TGCAGTGCTAGACCGAGGACTCTTGACTACGAGCAGTACTTC	CSARPRTLDYEQYF
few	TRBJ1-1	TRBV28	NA	TGTGCCAGCAGCTCCAATCGATACACTGAAGCTTTCTTT	CASSSNRYTEAFF
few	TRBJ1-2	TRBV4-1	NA	TGCGCCAGCAGCCAAGCGCAGGGACTTAACTATGGCTACACCTTC	CASSQAQGLNYGYTF
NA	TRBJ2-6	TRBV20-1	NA	TGCAGTGCCTCTCCAGGGGCCTTGACTGGGGCCAACGTCCTGACTTTC	CSASPGALTGANVLTF
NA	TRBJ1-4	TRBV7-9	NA	TGTGCCAGCAGCCGACTGGCGTCTAATGAAAAACTGTTTTTT	CASSRLASNEKLFF
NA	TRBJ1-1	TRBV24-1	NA	NA	CATSDFGIGTGGSRFF
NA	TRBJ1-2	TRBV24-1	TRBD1	TGTGCCACCAGTGAAACAGGGGCGAGAAACTATGGCTACACCTTC	CATSETGARNYGYTF
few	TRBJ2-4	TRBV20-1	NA	TGCAGTGCTATCCCTCGTACCGGGTTAGCCAAAAACATTCAGTACTTC	CSAIPRTGLAKNIQYF
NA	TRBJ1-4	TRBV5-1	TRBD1	TGCGCCAGCAGCCTAGGGCTCCGACAGGGAAAAGATGAAAAACTGTTTTTT	CASSLGLRQGKDEKLFF
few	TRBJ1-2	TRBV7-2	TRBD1	TGTGCCAGCAGCTTTTTATCCCGCGGGACAGGGGAGGCCTACACCTTC	CASSFLSRGTGEAYTF
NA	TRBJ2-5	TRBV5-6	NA	TGTGCCAGCAGCCCTCCGTCGGGGTTTTGGGCGCAAGAGACCCAGTACTTC	CASSPPSGFWAQETQYF
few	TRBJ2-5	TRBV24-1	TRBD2	TGTGCCACCAGTGCGCCGGGAGGAGAGACCCAGTACTTC	CATSAPGGETQYF
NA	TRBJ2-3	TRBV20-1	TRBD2	TGCAGTGCCTGTCTCCTAGCGGGAAATGCAGATACGCAGTATTTT	CSACLLAGNADTQYF
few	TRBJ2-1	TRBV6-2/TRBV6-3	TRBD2	TGTGCCACTTCTAGCGGGGGCGATGAGCAGTTCTTC	CATSSGGDEQFF